In this sample, the clone carrying this T cell receptor (beta chain) turned up once. Sequencing templates came from extracted RNA that was reverse transcribed into cDNA. Clones were read by immunoSEQ multiplex PCR, and TCRdb kept only the in-frame ones, dropping some. The sample has 170,000 or so clones, roughly 60% seen once. This entry comes from a study of CD8+ T cells in alopecia areata. V was clipped by 0 bases and J by 2 bases, with 14 bases between them. The germline V gene encodes CDR1 SGHDN and CDR2 FVKESK. The CDR3 is 17 residues long. The chain is built from TRBV14 and TRBJ2-4; a weak D match, TRBD2 (7 bases). Sequenced material: CD4+ T cells sorted from blood, taken at week 0. The clonotype originates from a human donor with alopecia areata. The chain's CDR3 is CASSQDIPGGPKNIQYF. The CDR3, as DNA: TGTGCCAGCAGCCAAGATATCCCGGGGGGCCCCAAAAACATTCAGTACTTC.